The rows below give T cell receptor beta chains drawn from one sample of a study of PD-1 blockade in classical Hodgkin lymphoma. Generated by immunoSEQ multiplex PCR, the TCRdb table keeps only in-frame clones and is missing some. The sample consists of approximately 10,000 clones, 74% of them appearing once. The sample was CD8+ T cells from blood, taken before the fourth cycle of nivolumab. The source of these receptors is a human donor with classical Hodgkin lymphoma. Both conserved end residues are part of each CDR3. A D gene is named only where the DNA matches it firmly. Size is stated for part of the rows, as once, few or many counts, or as a class when the clone is expanded.

abundance | j_gene | v_gene | len | d_gene | CDR3nt | CDR3aa
NA | TRBJ2-5 | TRBV6-4 | 16 | TRBD2 | TGTGCCAGCAGTGACAGAGCGGGAGAGCGACAAGAGACCCAGTACTTC | CASSDRAGERQETQYF
NA | TRBJ2-2 | TRBV6-5 | 14 | TRBD1 | TGTGCCAGCAGGACAGGGACGAACACCGGGGAGCTGTTTTTT | CASRTGTNTGELFF
once | TRBJ2-1 | TRBV15 | 15 | NA | TGTGCCACCAGCACCCCCATAGGAGGGTACAATGAGCAGTTCTTC | CATSTPIGGYNEQFF
NA | TRBJ2-7 | TRBV7-6 | 15 | NA | TGTGCCAGCAGCCCCCCAGCAGACGGAGCCTCCGAGCAGTACTTC | CASSPPADGASEQYF
NA | TRBJ1-1 | TRBV7-9 | 15 | NA | TGTGCCAGCAGCTTAGTGGACGGCTTGAACACTGAAGCTTTCTTT | CASSLVDGLNTEAFF
NA | TRBJ2-7 | TRBV6-5 | 15 | TRBD2 | TGTGCCAGCAGTTACTCTGCTAGCGGAACCTACGAGCAGTACTTC | CASSYSASGTYEQYF
few | TRBJ2-2 | TRBV7-2 | 12 | NA | TGTGCCAGCACCGAGGGCACCGGGGAGCTGTTTTTT | CASTEGTGELFF
NA | TRBJ1-1 | TRBV9 | 15 | NA | TGTGCCAGCAGCGTAGACGGGACTCCAAACACTGAAGCTTTCTTT | CASSVDGTPNTEAFF
NA | TRBJ2-3 | TRBV10-3 | 15 | NA | TGTGCCATCAAACCTCCCGGCGACGAGATAGGTACGCAGTATTTT | CAIKPPGDEIGTQYF
NA | TRBJ1-5 | TRBV4-3 | 15 | NA | TGCGCCAGCAGCCAATTCAGGGATGGCAATCAGCCCCAGCATTTT | CASSQFRDGNQPQHF
few | TRBJ1-2 | TRBV9 | 15 | TRBD1 | TGTGCCAGCAGCGTACGGACAGGGGCTAACTATGGCTACACCTTC | CASSVRTGANYGYTF
NA | TRBJ2-1 | TRBV6-5 | 15 | NA | TGTGCCAGCAGTTACGGATGGAGCTCCTACAATGAGCAGTTCTTC | CASSYGWSSYNEQFF
NA | TRBJ2-1 | TRBV9 | 15 | TRBD2 | TGTGCCAGCAGCCCCAGCGGGACTTCTTACAATGAGCAGTTCTTC | CASSPSGTSYNEQFF
NA | TRBJ2-3 | TRBV28 | 15 | NA | TGTGCCAGCAGTTTGCCGGGAGAAGCGACAGATACGCAGTATTTT | CASSLPGEATDTQYF
once | TRBJ2-5 | TRBV2 | 16 | NA | TGTGCCAGCAGTGATTTTTGGCGGGAATCTCAGGAGACCCAGTACTTC | CASSDFWRESQETQYF
NA | TRBJ2-5 | TRBV4-1 | 16 | NA | TGCGCCAGCAGCCTCGATGGGGTAGCGGCCACAGAGACCCAGTACTTC | CASSLDGVAATETQYF
NA | TRBJ1-2 | TRBV10-3 | 17 | NA | NA | CAISSSGTGSMNYGYTF
NA | TRBJ1-5 | TRBV6-5 | 13 | NA | TGTGCCAGCAGTTCCCATAGCAATCAGCCCCAGCATTTT | CASSSHSNQPQHF
few | TRBJ1-6 | TRBV5-4 | 15 | NA | TGTGCCAGCAGCCGGGCCAGCTCCTATAATTCACCCCTCCACTTT | CASSRASSYNSPLHF
NA | TRBJ2-2 | TRBV19 | 14 | NA | TGTGCCAGTAGTATAGATGTAGCCACCGGGGAGCTGTTTTTT | CASSIDVATGELFF
NA | TRBJ1-1 | TRBV14 | 16 | NA | TGTGCCAGCAGCCAAGATCATTATACAGCTAACACTGAAGCTTTCTTT | CASSQDHYTANTEAFF
NA | TRBJ2-5 | TRBV9 | 16 | TRBD2 | TGTGCCAGCAGCGCCCTAGCGGGAGAGGGTGGGGAGACCCAGTACTTC | CASSALAGEGGETQYF
NA | TRBJ2-7 | TRBV19 | 15 | TRBD2 | TGTGCCAGTAGCTGGACTAGCGGGGGGCGTGAGGAGCAGTACTTC | CASSWTSGGREEQYF
NA | TRBJ2-3 | TRBV10-3 | 15 | NA | TGTGCCATCAGTGAGGGGGGGGCCCCCGTTAATCCGCAGTATTTT | CAISEGGAPVNPQYF
few | TRBJ1-1 | TRBV30 | 13 | NA | TGTGCCTGGAGTGTGGCAGGGAACACTGAAGCTTTCTTT | CAWSVAGNTEAFF
NA | TRBJ2-3 | TRBV27 | 14 | TRBD2 | TGTGCCAGCAGTTTTGGACTAGAGGAAGCTACGCAGTATTTT | CASSFGLEEATQYF
NA | TRBJ2-7 | TRBV28 | 15 | NA | TGTGCCAGCAGTTCCCTCGGCGGCAGCTCCTACGAGCAGTACTTC | CASSSLGGSSYEQYF
once | TRBJ2-7 | TRBV6-5 | 13 | TRBD2 | TGTGCCAGCCGGGGGGGAGTCACCTACGAGCAGTACTTC | CASRGGVTYEQYF
NA | TRBJ2-7 | TRBV15 | 16 | NA | TGTGCCACCAGCAGAGATCGACAGGGACTGATGAGGGAGCAGTACTTC | CATSRDRQGLMREQYF
NA | TRBJ2-1 | TRBV5-8 | 16 | TRBD1 | TGTGCCAGCAGCTTGGCCATTGGACAGGGAAACAATGAGCAGTTCTTC | CASSLAIGQGNNEQFF
once | TRBJ2-1 | TRBV4-1 | 16 | TRBD2 | TGCGCCAGCAGCCCGCTAGGGACTAGCGGCTACAATGAGCAGTTCTTC | CASSPLGTSGYNEQFF
few | TRBJ2-1 | TRBV7-9 | 16 | TRBD2 | TGTGCCAGCAGCTTAGGTCCCGGGGGGGCCGGTAATGAGCAGTTCTTC | CASSLGPGGAGNEQFF
NA | TRBJ2-1 | TRBV5-1 | 19 | TRBD2 | TGCGCCAGCAGCTTGAGGACTAGCGGGAGGGAGAGCTCCTACAATGAGCAGTTCTTC | CASSLRTSGRESSYNEQFF
NA | TRBJ2-7 | TRBV5-3 | 14 | TRBD1 | TGTGCCAGCAGCCCGGGGACAGGGTTCTACGAGCAGTACTTC | CASSPGTGFYEQYF
NA | TRBJ1-1 | TRBV5-8 | 20 | TRBD1 | TGTGCCAGCAGCTTGTTATGGACAGGGATCTACCAAGTGGCGAACACTGAAGCTTTCTTT | CASSLLWTGIYQVANTEAFF
NA | TRBJ2-2 | TRBV7-9 | 13 | NA | TGTGCCAGCAGCTTAGAAGCAATCGGGGAGCTGTTTTTT | CASSLEAIGELFF
NA | TRBJ2-1 | TRBV19 | 19 | NA | TGTGCCAGTAGTATCGATTGGGGGAGGGGGTTAACGTCCTACAATGAGCAGTTCTTC | CASSIDWGRGLTSYNEQFF
NA | TRBJ2-7 | TRBV5-6 | 14 | NA | TGTGCCAGCAGCTTGGGGCAAAGCTCCTACGAGCAGTACTTC | CASSLGQSSYEQYF
NA | TRBJ1-4 | TRBV19 | 15 | NA | TGTGCCAGTAGTTTTACCACGAAAGCTAATGAAAAACTGTTTTTT | CASSFTTKANEKLFF
NA | TRBJ2-1 | TRBV7-9 | 15 | TRBD2 | TGTGCCAGCAGCTCGAGGACTAGCGGCAACAATGAGCAGTTCTTC | CASSSRTSGNNEQFF
NA | TRBJ1-1 | TRBV19 | 17 | NA | TGTGCCAGTAGTATACGGTCAGGGAGGCGGATGAACACTGAAGCTTTCTTT | CASSIRSGRRMNTEAFF
NA | TRBJ2-4 | TRBV5-6 | 12 | NA | TGTGCCAGCAGCTTGGGGCTAGACATTCAGTACTTC | CASSLGLDIQYF
NA | TRBJ2-3 | TRBV28 | 14 | NA | TGTGCCAGCAGTGGACTATTTAGCACAGATACGCAGTATTTT | CASSGLFSTDTQYF